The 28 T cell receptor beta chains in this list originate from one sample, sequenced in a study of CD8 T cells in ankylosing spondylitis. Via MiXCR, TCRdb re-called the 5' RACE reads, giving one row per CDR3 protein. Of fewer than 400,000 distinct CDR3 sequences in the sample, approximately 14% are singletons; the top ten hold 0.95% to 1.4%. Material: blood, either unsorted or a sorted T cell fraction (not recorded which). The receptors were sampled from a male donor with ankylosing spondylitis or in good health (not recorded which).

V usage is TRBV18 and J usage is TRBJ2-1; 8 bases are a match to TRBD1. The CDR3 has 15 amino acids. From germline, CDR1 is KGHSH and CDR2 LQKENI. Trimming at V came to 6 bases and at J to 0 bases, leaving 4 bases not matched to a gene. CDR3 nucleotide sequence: TGTGCCAGCTCTCACAGGGGGAGCTCCTACAATGAGCAGTTCTTC. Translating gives CASSHRGSSYNEQFF.

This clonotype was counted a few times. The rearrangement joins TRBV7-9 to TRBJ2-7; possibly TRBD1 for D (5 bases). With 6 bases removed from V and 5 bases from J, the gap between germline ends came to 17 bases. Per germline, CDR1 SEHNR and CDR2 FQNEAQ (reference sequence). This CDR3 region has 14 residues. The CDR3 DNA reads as TGTGCCAGCAGTATGGGCAGGGTCGTGGACGAGCAGTACTTC. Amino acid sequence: CASSMGRVVDEQYF.

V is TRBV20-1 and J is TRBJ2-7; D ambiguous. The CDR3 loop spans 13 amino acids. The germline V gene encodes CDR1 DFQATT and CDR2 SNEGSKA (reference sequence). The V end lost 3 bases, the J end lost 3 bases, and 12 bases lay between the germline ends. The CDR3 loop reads CSASPGVNYEQYF. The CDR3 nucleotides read TGCAGTGCTAGTCCGGGTGTGAACTACGAGCAGTACTTC.

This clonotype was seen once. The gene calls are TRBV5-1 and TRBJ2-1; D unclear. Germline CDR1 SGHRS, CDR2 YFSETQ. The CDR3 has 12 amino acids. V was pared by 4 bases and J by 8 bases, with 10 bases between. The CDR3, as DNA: TGCGCCAGCAGCCAAACTGGGGATGAGCAGTTCTTC. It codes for CASSQTGDEQFF.

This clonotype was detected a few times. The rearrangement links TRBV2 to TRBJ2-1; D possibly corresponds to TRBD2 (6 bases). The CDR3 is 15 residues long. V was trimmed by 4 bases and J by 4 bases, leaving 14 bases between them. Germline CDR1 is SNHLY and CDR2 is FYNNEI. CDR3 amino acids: CASSGRAGTYNEQFF. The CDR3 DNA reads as TGTGCCAGCAGTGGGCGTGCGGGGACTTACAATGAGCAGTTCTTC.

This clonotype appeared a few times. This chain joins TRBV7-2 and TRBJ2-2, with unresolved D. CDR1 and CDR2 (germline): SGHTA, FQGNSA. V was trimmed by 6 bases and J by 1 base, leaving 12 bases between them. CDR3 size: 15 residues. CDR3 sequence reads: CASSHAWGNTGELFF. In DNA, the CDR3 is TGTGCCAGCAGTCATGCGTGGGGGAACACCGGGGAGCTGTTTTTT.

CDR3 protein: CASSLGVRGDTEAFF. Here the CDR3 DNA reads TGTGCCAGCAGCTTAGGAGTCAGGGGGGACACTGAAGCTTTCTTT. The chain couples TRBV7-9 to TRBJ1-1; 7 nucleotides line up with TRBD1. The CDR3 sequence is 15 residues long. Germline trimming cut 1 base from V and 3 bases from J; bases unmatched to any gene: 5. CDR1 is SEHNR and CDR2 is FQNEAQ in the germline V gene (reference sequence).

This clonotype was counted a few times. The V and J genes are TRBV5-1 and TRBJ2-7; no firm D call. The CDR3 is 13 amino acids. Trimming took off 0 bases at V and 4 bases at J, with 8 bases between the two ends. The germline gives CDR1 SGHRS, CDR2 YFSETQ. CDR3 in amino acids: CASSLGILYEQYF. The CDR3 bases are TGCGCCAGCAGCTTGGGGATCCTTTACGAGCAGTACTTC.

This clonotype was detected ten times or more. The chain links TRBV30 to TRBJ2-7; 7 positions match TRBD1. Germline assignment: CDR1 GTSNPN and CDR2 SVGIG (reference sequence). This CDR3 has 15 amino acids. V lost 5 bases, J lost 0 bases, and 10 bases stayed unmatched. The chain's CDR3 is CAWSPGTDYSYEQYF. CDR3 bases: TGTGCCTGGTCGCCTGGGACAGATTACTCCTACGAGCAGTACTTC.

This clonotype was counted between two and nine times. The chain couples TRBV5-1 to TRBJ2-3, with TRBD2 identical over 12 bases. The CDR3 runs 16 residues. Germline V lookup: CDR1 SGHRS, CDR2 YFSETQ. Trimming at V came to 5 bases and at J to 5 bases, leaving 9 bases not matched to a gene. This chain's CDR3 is CASRPLAGGPGDTQYF. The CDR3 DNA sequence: TGCGCCAGCAGACCCCTAGCGGGGGGGCCAGGAGATACGCAGTATTTT.

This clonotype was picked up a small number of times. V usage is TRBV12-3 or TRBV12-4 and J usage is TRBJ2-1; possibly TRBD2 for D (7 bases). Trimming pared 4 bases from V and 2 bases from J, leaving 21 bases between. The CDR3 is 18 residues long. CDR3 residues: CASSSNLGGTRAYNEQFF. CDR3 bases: TGTGCCAGCAGTTCTAACCTCGGGGGGACACGAGCCTACAATGAGCAGTTCTTC.

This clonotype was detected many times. DNA of the CDR3: TGCGCCAGCAGCGCAGCCTTAGGGGACGGCACAGATACGCAGTATTTT. It yields the protein CASSAALGDGTDTQYF. The rearrangement uses TRBV5-1 and TRBJ2-3; D possibly uses TRBD1 or TRBD2 (5 bases each). This CDR3 contains 16 residues. In germline, CDR1 is SGHRS, CDR2 YFSETQ. The V end lost 4 bases, the J end lost 1 base, and 16 bases lay between the germline ends.

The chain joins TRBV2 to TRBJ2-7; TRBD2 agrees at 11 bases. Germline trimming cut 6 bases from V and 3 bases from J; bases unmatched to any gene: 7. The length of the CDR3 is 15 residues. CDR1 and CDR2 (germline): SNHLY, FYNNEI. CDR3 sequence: CASRALAGANYEQYF. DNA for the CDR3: TGTGCCAGCAGAGCACTAGCGGGGGCCAACTACGAGCAGTACTTC.

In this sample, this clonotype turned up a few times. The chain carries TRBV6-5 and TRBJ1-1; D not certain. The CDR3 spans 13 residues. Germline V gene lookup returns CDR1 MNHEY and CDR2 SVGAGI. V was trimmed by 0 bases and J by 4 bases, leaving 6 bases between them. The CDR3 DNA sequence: TGTGCCAGCAGTTACTCCGAGACCACTGAAGCTTTCTTT. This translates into CASSYSETTEAFF.

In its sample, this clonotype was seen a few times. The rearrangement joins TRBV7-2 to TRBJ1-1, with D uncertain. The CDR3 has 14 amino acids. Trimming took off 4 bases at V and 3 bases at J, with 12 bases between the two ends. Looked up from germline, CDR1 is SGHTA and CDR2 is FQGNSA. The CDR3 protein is CASSYVRTHTEAFF. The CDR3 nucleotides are TGTGCCAGCAGCTACGTTAGGACTCACACTGAAGCTTTCTTT.

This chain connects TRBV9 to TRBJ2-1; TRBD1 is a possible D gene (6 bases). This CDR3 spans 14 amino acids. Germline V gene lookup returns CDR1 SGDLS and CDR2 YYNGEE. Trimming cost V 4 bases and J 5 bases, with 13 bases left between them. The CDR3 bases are TGTGCCAGCAGCCCCCGGACAGAGAACAATGAGCAGTTCTTC. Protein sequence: CASSPRTENNEQFF.

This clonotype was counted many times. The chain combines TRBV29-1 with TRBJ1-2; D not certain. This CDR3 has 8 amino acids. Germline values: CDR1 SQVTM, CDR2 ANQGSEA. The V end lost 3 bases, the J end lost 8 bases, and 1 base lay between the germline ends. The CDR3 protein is CSVEGYTF. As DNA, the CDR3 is TGCAGCGTTGAGGGCTACACCTTC.

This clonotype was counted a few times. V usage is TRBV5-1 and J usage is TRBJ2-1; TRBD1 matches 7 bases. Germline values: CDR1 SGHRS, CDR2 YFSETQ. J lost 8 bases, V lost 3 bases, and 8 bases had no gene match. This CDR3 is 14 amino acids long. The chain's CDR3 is CASSYMHRGHEQFF. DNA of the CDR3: TGCGCCAGCAGCTATATGCACAGGGGTCATGAGCAGTTCTTC.

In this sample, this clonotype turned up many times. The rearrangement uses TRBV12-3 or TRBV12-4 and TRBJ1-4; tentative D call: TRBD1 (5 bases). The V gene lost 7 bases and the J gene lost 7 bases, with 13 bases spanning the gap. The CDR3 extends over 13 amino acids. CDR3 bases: TGTGCCAGCACCTTGGGACCGTTTGAAAAACTGTTTTTT. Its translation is CASTLGPFEKLFF.

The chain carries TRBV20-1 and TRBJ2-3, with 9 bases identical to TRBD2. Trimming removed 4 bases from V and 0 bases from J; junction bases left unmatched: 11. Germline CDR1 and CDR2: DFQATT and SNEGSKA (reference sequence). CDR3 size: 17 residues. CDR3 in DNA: TGCAGTGCTAAGGCCAATAGGCTAGCGGGGAGCACAGATACGCAGTATTTT. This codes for CSAKANRLAGSTDTQYF.

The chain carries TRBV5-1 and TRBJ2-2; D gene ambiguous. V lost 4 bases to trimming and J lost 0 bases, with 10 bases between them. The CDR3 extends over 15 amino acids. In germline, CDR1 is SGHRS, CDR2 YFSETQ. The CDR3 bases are TGCGCCAGCAGCGAGTTGGGCACGAACACCGGGGAGCTGTTTTTT. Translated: CASSELGTNTGELFF.

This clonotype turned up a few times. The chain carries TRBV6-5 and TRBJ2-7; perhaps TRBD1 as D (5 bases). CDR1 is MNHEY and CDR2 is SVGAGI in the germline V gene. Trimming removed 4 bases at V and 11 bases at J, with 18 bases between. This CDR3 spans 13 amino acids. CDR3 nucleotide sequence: TGTGCCAGCAGTTTTGGCCCGGACACCAAGGAGTACTTC. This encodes CASSFGPDTKEYF.

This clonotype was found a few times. This chain's CDR3 is CSARERTSGRSEQYF. CDR3 nucleotides: TGCAGTGCTAGAGAAAGGACTAGCGGGAGAAGCGAGCAGTACTTC. The chain links TRBV20-1 to TRBJ2-7; 13 bases align to TRBD2. Germline V lookup: CDR1 DFQATT, CDR2 SNEGSKA (reference sequence). The length of the CDR3 is 15 residues. J was trimmed by 6 bases and V by 0 bases; bases with no gene match: 5.

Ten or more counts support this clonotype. The CDR3 coding sequence is TGCGCCAGCAGCTTGGGTGAAGGGGCCACTGAAGCTTTCTTT. It encodes CASSLGEGATEAFF. The V and J genes are TRBV5-1 and TRBJ1-1; a weak D match, TRBD1 (5 bases). Germline V gives CDR1 SGHRS, CDR2 YFSETQ. Trimming cost V 0 bases and J 4 bases, with 10 bases left between them. The CDR3 has 14 residues.

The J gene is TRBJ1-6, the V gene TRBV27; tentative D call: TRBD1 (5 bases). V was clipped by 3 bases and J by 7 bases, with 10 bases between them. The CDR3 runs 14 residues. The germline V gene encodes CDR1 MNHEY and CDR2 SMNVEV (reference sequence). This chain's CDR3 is CASSFRERNSPLHF. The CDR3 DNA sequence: TGTGCCAGCAGTTTCAGGGAACGGAATTCACCCCTCCACTTT.

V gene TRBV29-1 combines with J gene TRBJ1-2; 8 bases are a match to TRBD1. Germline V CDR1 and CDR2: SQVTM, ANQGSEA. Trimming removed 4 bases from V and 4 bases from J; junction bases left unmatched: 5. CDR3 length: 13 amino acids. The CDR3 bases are TGCAGCGTTGCGGAGACAGGGGCCTATGGCTACACCTTC. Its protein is CSVAETGAYGYTF.

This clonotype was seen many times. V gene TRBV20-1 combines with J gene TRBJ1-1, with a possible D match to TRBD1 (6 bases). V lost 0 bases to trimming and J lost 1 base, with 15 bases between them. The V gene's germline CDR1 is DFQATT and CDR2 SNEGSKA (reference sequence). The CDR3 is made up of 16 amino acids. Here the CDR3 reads CSARDRGDITNTEAFF. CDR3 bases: TGCAGTGCTAGAGATCGCGGGGACATTACGAACACTGAAGCTTTCTTT.

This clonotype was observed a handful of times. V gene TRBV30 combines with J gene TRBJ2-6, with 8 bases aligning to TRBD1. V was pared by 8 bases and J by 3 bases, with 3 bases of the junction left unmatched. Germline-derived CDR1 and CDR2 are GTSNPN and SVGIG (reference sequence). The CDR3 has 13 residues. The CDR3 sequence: CARDRGGANVLTF. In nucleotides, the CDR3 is TGTGCCCGAGACAGGGGTGGGGCCAACGTCCTGACTTTC.